This entry is about one TCR beta chain. In the original processing: For nucleated cells, counts were estimated from reference gene primer amplification. Sequencing was performed with immunoSEQ multiplex PCR; in TCRdb, only in-frame clones are kept and a portion is missing. V and J calls and clone size are given by that table; D and trimming were obtained from the DNA. Of roughly 70,000 clones detected, about 88% appear once; the ten largest clones hold 1.3% to 1.5%. The sample originates from a study of blood T cell repertoires in COVID-19. Background on the study: From the United States, Italy and Spain came samples of acute and convalescent COVID-19. T cells, B-cell-depleted T cells, or PBMCs supplied cDNA or gDNA.

The V end was cut by 1 base, the J end by 0 bases, with 10 bases between. CDR3 length: 15 residues. CDR1 and CDR2 from the germline V gene are MGHRA and YSYEKL. This sequence originates from a man aged 50 or older with acute or convalescent COVID-19. Sequencing was carried out using peripheral blood. The gene calls are TRBV4-1 and TRBJ2-7; TRBD1 might be the D (6 bases). The CDR3, as DNA: TGCGCCAGCAGCCAAGGGACAGTTTCCTCCTACGAGCAGTACTTC. It translates to CASSQGTVSSYEQYF.